Listed here are 31 T cell receptor beta chains from one sample, sequenced in a study of T-cell reconstitution after alpha-beta-depleted transplantation in children. The TCRbeta library was prepared with unique molecular identifiers. TCRdb re-called the PCR reads through MiXCR, storing one row per CDR3 protein. The repertoire holds a few hundred thousand distinct CDR3 sequences, with roughly 13% as singletons. The sample here was PBMCs, mostly from graft donor cells, taken 360 days after TCRalphabeta/CD19-depleted stem cell transplant. These receptors were taken from a male patient younger than 18 who had a stem cell transplant for acute myeloid leukemia, so the T cells may come from the graft donor.

The rearrangement uses TRBV29-1 and TRBJ2-2, with 11 bases that match TRBD2. The V and J ends lost 3 bases and 4 bases, in that order; junction bases with no gene match: 16. The CDR3 runs to 19 residues. Germline CDR1 and CDR2: SQVTM and ANQGSEA. The CDR3 protein is CSVEASGTSGFRATGELFF. The CDR3 region has the DNA TGCAGCGTTGAGGCATCCGGGACTAGCGGATTCAGGGCCACCGGGGAGCTGTTTTTT.

This clonotype has just a few counts. This rearrangement joins TRBV11-2 to TRBJ2-7; a weak D match, TRBD1 (5 bases). The V gene's germline CDR1 is SGHAT and CDR2 FQNNGV. CDR3 length equals 15 residues. Trimming took 5 bases from V and 5 from J, leaving 19 bases between them. CDR3 sequence: CASSPSRSGFNEQYF. As DNA, the CDR3 is TGTGCCAGCAGCCCATCCCGGTCAGGGTTCAACGAGCAGTACTTC. Drawing the rest from reference TRBV11-2 and TRBJ2-7, the complete variable domain is EAGVAQSPRYKIIEKRQSVAFWCNPISGHATLYWYQQILGQGPKLLIQFQNNGVVDDSQLPKDRFSAERLKGVDSTLKIQPAKLEDSAVYLCASSPSRSGFNEQYFGPGTRLTVT.

There are a few counts of this clonotype. The chain couples TRBV12-3 or TRBV12-4 to TRBJ1-1; the D gene is possibly TRBD1 (5 bases). The CDR3 loop spans 14 amino acids. With 2 bases removed from V and 2 bases from J, the gap between germline ends came to 9 bases. CDR3 sequence: CASSLRGTNTEAFF. The CDR3 nucleotides are TGTGCCAGCAGTTTAAGAGGGACCAACACTGAAGCTTTCTTT.

Ten or more counts support this clonotype. V usage is TRBV27 and J usage is TRBJ2-7; a possible D gene is TRBD2 (6 bases). V lost 6 bases and J lost 1, with 13 bases in between. Germline values: CDR1 MNHEY, CDR2 SMNVEV (reference sequence). The CDR3 is made up of 14 amino acids. The CDR3: CASSLKAGSYEQYF. CDR3 nucleotide sequence: TGTGCCAGCAGCCTTAAAGCGGGTTCCTACGAGCAGTACTTC.

This rearrangement joins TRBV7-2 to TRBJ2-7; 8 positions agree with TRBD2. Germline V gene lookup returns CDR1 SGHTA and CDR2 FQGNSA. J lost 3 bases, V lost 5 bases, and 12 bases had no gene match. CDR3 size: 16 residues. In DNA, the CDR3 is TGTGCCAGCAGCCCATTTAGGGCGGGAGGTGGCTACGAGCAGTACTTC. Its translation: CASSPFRAGGGYEQYF.

The chain couples TRBV19 to TRBJ2-7, with D perhaps matching TRBD1 or TRBD2 (6 bases each). Per the germline V gene, CDR1 is LNHDA and CDR2 is SQIVND (reference sequence). This CDR3 has 16 amino acids. V lost 4 bases and J 0 bases, leaving 16 bases between the germline ends. CDR3 sequence reads: CASSKMNGGLSYEQYF. DNA for the CDR3: TGTGCCAGTAGTAAGATGAACGGGGGCCTCTCCTACGAGCAGTACTTC.

The chain combines TRBV21-1 with TRBJ2-5; the table's D call, TRBD2, has no DNA check behind it. TRBV21-1 is shown as a pseudogene. The CDR3 is made up of 16 amino acids. CDR3 sequence (DNA): TGTGCCAGCAGCAAAGGAAGGTGCGGGAGAAAAGAGACCCAGTACTTC. Encoded protein: CASSKGRCGRKETQYF.

This chain uses TRBV7-2 with TRBJ2-1; 7 nucleotides match TRBD2. Germline-derived CDR1 and CDR2 are SGHTA and FQGNSA. Germline trimming cut 3 bases from V and 10 bases from J; bases unmatched to any gene: 12. The CDR3 is made up of 15 amino acids. The CDR3 reads CASSLGLAAGLEQFF. The DNA for the CDR3 is TGTGCCAGCAGCTTGGGTCTAGCGGCCGGTCTAGAGCAGTTCTTC.

This clonotype was seen a handful of times. The gene calls are TRBV10-3 and TRBJ1-3, with D maybe TRBD1 (6 bases). Trimming removed 1 base from V and 3 bases from J, with 16 bases in between. The CDR3 runs to 17 residues. Germline assignment: CDR1 ENHRY and CDR2 SYGVKD. For the CDR3, the DNA is TGTGCCATCAGTGAGTTTGCGACAGGCATCGTTGGAAACACCATATATTTT. It is translated as CAISEFATGIVGNTIYF.

This clonotype came up many times. The V gene is TRBV15, the J gene TRBJ2-7; D gene unclear. The germline gives CDR1 LNHNV, CDR2 YYDKDF (reference sequence). The CDR3 contains 13 residues. V dropped 3 bases and J dropped 3 bases, with 9 bases sitting between them. The CDR3 protein is CATSRPYRYEQYF. The CDR3 bases are TGTGCCACCAGCAGGCCGTACCGCTACGAGCAGTACTTC. Together with reference TRBV15 and TRBJ2-7, the CDR3 gives the full variable domain: DAMVIQNPRYQVTQFGKPVTLSCSQTLNHNVMYWYQQKSSQAPKLLFHYYDKDFNNEADTPDNFQSRRPNTSFCFLDIRSPGLGDTAMYLCATSRPYRYEQYFGPGTRLTVT.

In its sample, this clonotype was seen a few times. The chain couples TRBV27 to TRBJ2-1; D possibly corresponds to TRBD2 (5 bases). Germline lookup yields CDR1 MNHEY and CDR2 SMNVEV (reference sequence). Trimming shortened V by 7 bases and J by 4 bases, and 20 bases separated the two germline ends. The CDR3 is made up of 16 amino acids. Written as DNA, the CDR3 is TGTGCCAGCAACGAACTAGGCGGGCTAAAATACAATGAGCAGTTCTTC. It encodes CASNELGGLKYNEQFF.

This rearrangement joins TRBV12-3 or TRBV12-4 to TRBJ2-6, with D unresolved. The CDR3 has 17 amino acids. Trimming cost V 7 bases and J 0 bases, with 16 bases left between them. CDR3 protein: CASILEFGRSGANVLTF. CDR3 coding DNA: TGTGCCAGCATCCTTGAATTCGGCCGCTCTGGGGCCAACGTCCTGACTTTC.

V and J are TRBV5-1 and TRBJ2-3, with 10 bases identical to TRBD2. V dropped 3 bases and J dropped 0; count of bases not matched to a gene: 10. Per the germline V gene, CDR1 is SGHRS and CDR2 is YFSETQ. The CDR3 loop spans 18 amino acids. The CDR3 DNA sequence: TGCGCCAGCAGCTGGAGAACCGGGACTAGCGACAGCACAGATACGCAGTATTTT. This gives the protein CASSWRTGTSDSTDTQYF.

V gene TRBV7-9 combines with J gene TRBJ1-5; D is perhaps TRBD1 (5 bases). Looked up from germline, CDR1 is SEHNR and CDR2 is FQNEAQ (reference sequence). The V end lost 2 bases, the J end lost 3 bases, and 14 bases lay between the germline ends. The CDR3 spans 16 residues. The CDR3 loop reads CASSLFALGDNQPQHF. Written as DNA, the CDR3 is TGTGCCAGCAGCTTATTTGCCCTGGGGGACAATCAGCCCCAGCATTTT.

V and J are TRBV12-3 or TRBV12-4 and TRBJ2-5; TRBD2 is a possible D gene (6 bases). V lost 5 bases and J 5 bases, leaving 18 bases between the germline ends. The CDR3 extends over 15 amino acids. The CDR3 here is CASSPSGLQSETQYF. In DNA form, the CDR3 reads TGTGCCAGCAGTCCCTCGGGACTCCAGTCGGAGACCCAGTACTTC.

This clonotype has only a few counts. CDR3 nucleotides: TGTGCCAGCAGTATAGGACAGGGGGGTCGATCGGAGCAGTTCTTC. Amino acid sequence: CASSIGQGGRSEQFF. The V and J genes are TRBV6-1 and TRBJ2-1, with TRBD1 matching over 10 bases. CDR1 and CDR2 (germline): MNHNS, SASEGT. The J segment lost 10 bases and the V segment lost 5 bases, leaving 11 bases of the junction unmatched. This CDR3 comprises 15 residues.

This clonotype has a count of ten or more. This chain uses TRBV7-9 with TRBJ1-2; no reliable D call. V was cut by 2 bases and J by 6 bases, with 13 bases left in between. This CDR3 region has 14 residues. The V gene's germline CDR1 is SEHNR and CDR2 FQNEAQ (reference sequence). The CDR3 spells CASSLRAPGDGYTF. CDR3 coding DNA: TGTGCCAGCAGCTTAAGGGCACCTGGAGATGGCTACACCTTC.

A few counts support this clonotype. The genes are TRBV7-3 and TRBJ1-1, with TRBD1 as a possible D gene (6 bases). The CDR3 loop spans 15 amino acids. Trimming took off 8 bases at V and 0 bases at J, with 16 bases between the two ends. The germline V gene encodes CDR1 SGHTA and CDR2 FQGTGA. CDR3 bases: TGTGCCAGCGCCCCAGGGGCGACTATGAACACTGAAGCTTTCTTT. It translates to CASAPGATMNTEAFF. The entire variable domain, with the rest obtained from reference TRBV7-3 and TRBJ1-1, is as follows: GAGVSQTPSNKVTEKGKYVELRCDPISGHTALYWYRQSLGQGPEFLIYFQGTGAADDSGLPNDRFFAVRPEGSVSTLKIQRTERGDSAVYLCASAPGATMNTEAFFGQGTRLTVV.

The chain joins TRBV20-1 to TRBJ2-3, with 12 bases matching TRBD1. V shed 6 bases, J shed 3 bases, and the junction held 7 bases outside the gene matches. CDR1 and CDR2 from the germline V gene are DFQATT and SNEGSKA (reference sequence). The CDR3 runs 15 residues. The CDR3 nucleotides are TGCAGTGCGTGGGACAGGGGGCGGTTTACAGATACGCAGTATTTT. Amino acids: CSAWDRGRFTDTQYF.

CDR3: CAGLGAGNEQFF. In DNA form, the CDR3 reads TGCGCCGGCTTAGGGGCGGGAAATGAGCAGTTCTTC. The chain is built from TRBV5-1 and TRBJ2-1, with a possible D match to TRBD2 (6 bases). With 10 bases removed from V and 7 bases from J, the gap between germline ends came to 15 bases. Germline V lookup: CDR1 SGHRS, CDR2 YFSETQ. The CDR3 runs 12 residues.

This clonotype was counted a few times. This chain uses TRBV15 with TRBJ1-1; 9 positions match TRBD1. V was clipped by 8 bases and J by 0 bases; unmatched bases: 10. In germline, CDR1 is LNHNV, CDR2 YYDKDF (reference sequence). The length of the CDR3 is 16 residues. The chain's CDR3 is CATAKGQGLLNTEAFF. CDR3 bases: TGTGCCACCGCCAAGGGACAGGGCCTCTTGAACACTGAAGCTTTCTTT.

The sample holds many counts of this clonotype. The chain is built from TRBV29-1 and TRBJ2-7; TRBD1 matches at 10 bases. The CDR3 covers 14 residues. Germline-derived CDR1 and CDR2 are SQVTM and ANQGSEA. The CDR3 DNA follows: TGCAGTGGAACCGACCTAGGACAGGGGGACGAGCAGTACTTC. Its translation: CSGTDLGQGDEQYF.

The V and J genes are TRBV9 and TRBJ2-1, with 10 bases aligning to TRBD2. Trimming cost V 6 bases and J 10 bases; bases outside gene matches: 10. Germline V gene data show CDR1 as SGDLS and CDR2 as YYNGEE. CDR3 length: 14 residues. The CDR3 spells CASNPSGSFSEQFF. CDR3 sequence (DNA): TGTGCCAGCAACCCTAGCGGGAGTTTCAGCGAGCAGTTCTTC.

Many counts were recorded for this clonotype. CDR3: CSASRTSGELFF. CDR3 bases: TGCAGTGCTAGTAGGACTAGCGGGGAGCTGTTTTTT. The V call is TRBV20-1, the J call TRBJ2-2; 7 nucleotides align to TRBD2. This CDR3 is built from 12 residues. Germline CDR1 DFQATT, CDR2 SNEGSKA (reference sequence). The J segment lost 7 bases and the V segment lost 3 bases, leaving 2 bases of the junction unmatched.

The sample holds a few counts of this clonotype. This chain links TRBV28 with TRBJ2-7; perhaps D is TRBD1 or TRBD2 (5 bases each). Germline V gene sequence: CDR1 MDHEN, CDR2 SYDVKM. The CDR3 is made up of 15 amino acids. The V gene lost 5 bases and the J gene lost 6 bases, with 20 bases spanning the gap. The CDR3 DNA follows: TGTGCCAGCAGTGCGTTCCGGGACGGCCTCTTCGAGCAGTACTTC. Translation: CASSAFRDGLFEQYF.

This clonotype was detected only a few times. V is TRBV5-1 and J is TRBJ1-1; a possible D gene is TRBD1 (5 bases). The CDR3 has 14 amino acids. V lost 3 bases and J 9 bases, leaving 18 bases between the germline ends. Germline V gene sequence: CDR1 SGHRS, CDR2 YFSETQ. DNA of the CDR3: TGCGCCAGCAGCTCCTTTGACAGTAAGGGAAAAGCTTTCTTT. Residues: CASSSFDSKGKAFF.

The chain uses TRBV4-3 and TRBJ2-1; TRBD2 matches at 9 bases. This CDR3 spans 15 amino acids. Germline CDR1 and CDR2: LGHNA and YSLEER. The J segment lost 8 bases and the V segment lost 3 bases, leaving 8 bases of the junction unmatched. DNA for the CDR3: TGCGCCAGCAGCCACCCAGCGGGGGGCGAGTATGAGCAGTTCTTC. Amino acids: CASSHPAGGEYEQFF.

This clonotype was seen a few times. The chain recombines TRBV20-1 with TRBJ1-6, with a weak D call TRBD1 (6 bases). V shed 3 bases and J shed 0 bases, with 15 bases lying between them. The CDR3 runs 17 residues. CDR1 is DFQATT, CDR2 SNEGSKA, per germline (reference sequence). The CDR3 DNA reads as TGCAGTGCTAGGTCCAGGGGCTCCAGCTCCTATAATTCACCCCTCCACTTT. It is translated as CSARSRGSSSYNSPLHF.

The sample holds a few counts of this clonotype. V gene TRBV24-1 combines with J gene TRBJ2-7, with 8 nucleotides matching TRBD2. Trimming removed 4 bases from V and 2 bases from J; junction bases left unmatched: 6. The germline V gene has CDR1 KGHDR and CDR2 SFDVKD. The CDR3 runs 15 residues. The DNA for the CDR3 is TGTGCCACCAGTGACTCCGGGACTAGTACCTACGAGCAGTACTTC. Protein product: CATSDSGTSTYEQYF.

This clonotype appeared many times. The chain carries TRBV4-2 and TRBJ2-1; 8 bases agree with TRBD2. Germline trimming cut 4 bases from V and 6 bases from J; bases unmatched to any gene: 8. The CDR3 is 15 amino acids. The germline V gene encodes CDR1 LGHNA and CDR2 YNFKEQ. CDR3 DNA sequence: TGTGCCAGCAGCCCAGTTGTCGGGGGGGCCAATGAGCAGTTCTTC. Protein sequence: CASSPVVGGANEQFF.

The gene calls are TRBV12-3 or TRBV12-4 and TRBJ2-5; 7 bases fit TRBD1. The CDR3 has 14 amino acids. J gave up 4 bases and V 5 bases, and 7 bases lay outside the gene matches. CDR3 sequence: CASSADRARETQYF. Here the CDR3 DNA reads TGTGCCAGCAGTGCCGACAGGGCTAGAGAGACCCAGTACTTC.